This T cell receptor beta chain came from a study of blood T cells in healthy people across ages. Points from the study as a whole: Diversity estimates from one million T cells were considered underestimates.

PCR was performed a second time for about 6 to 12 cycles using a sample-barcoded 5' primer and a J-beta primer mix. One entry per CDR3 protein results from TCRdb running MiXCR on the 5' RACE reads. The repertoire holds approximately 580,000 distinct CDR3 sequences, with 20% to 30% as singletons. The sample holds a few counts of this clonotype. The antigen is not known. Germline is not matched at one junction end, which may reflect a read error. There are 15 residues in the CDR3. CDR1 is SSHAT, CDR2 FNYEAQ, per germline (reference sequence). These data are also associated with another study on T cells of mothers and their children. This second report adds: Relative to unrelated pairs, biologically related mother-child dyads exhibited marginally greater, non-significant overlap.

Sequencing used blood. The V gene is TRBV7-7, the J gene TRBJ2-7; D is unresolved. This receptor was obtained from a boy aged 10-17 years in good health. CDR3 in amino acids: CASSPLDRNSYEQYF. Written as DNA, the CDR3 is TGTGCTAGCAGCCCGTTAGACCGTAACTCCTACGAGCAGTACTTC.